The entry below describes one T cell receptor beta chain. Its antigen target is currently unknown. No much larger clone exists at a distance of one base, and base qualities are not known. These data belong to a study of blood T cell repertoires in COVID-19 (dated by TCRdb to 2018 to 2021). Background for the entire study: The collaborator samples originated in the United States, Italy and Spain and spanned the acute and convalescent phases of COVID-19. Where available, HLA class I and class II types were obtained from metadata supplied by the sample provider rather than from assay-based typing. The repertoires were released in a freely available public database meant as a resource for research on the immune response to SARS-CoV-2. Samples were obtained from the ongoing ImmuneRACE study (first 160 participants) and from some 1,300 subjects provided by 6 global collaborators. The prospective study material was composed of cDNA or gDNA derived from T cells, B-cell-depleted T cells, or PBMCs. Subjects who had been exposed to COVID-19, were actively infected with it, or had recovered from it provided the deeply sampled blood TCRbeta repertoires that made up the dataset. The sample metadata nearly always contained a de-identified subject ID, COVID-19 status, age in years and sex.

Participants in the prospective study were aged roughly 18 to 89 years, lived in 24 United States geographic areas, and enrolled through a virtual design. In the prospective study, cohorts were assigned on the basis of participant-reported clinical history obtained from a screening survey and a study questionnaire. Exposed participants had been in contact with someone with a PCR-confirmed or clinician-diagnosed COVID-19 case within 2 weeks of study entry. Each participant in the prospective study had whole blood, serum and a nasopharyngeal or oropharyngeal swab collected by mobile phlebotomists. Additional blood draws and questionnaires over an approximately two-month period could optionally be provided by prospective study participants. Before DNA extraction, blood samples from the prospective study were shipped at room temperature or frozen. For this chain, trimming is 5 bases at the V end and 2 bases at the J end, and the number of junction bases without a gene match is 8. In the germline V gene, CDR1 corresponds to LGHNA and CDR2 to YNFKEQ. The CDR3 contains 16 residues, cysteine and phenylalanine counted. Only the CDR3 region is kept as DNA, spanning 48 bases read in frame from base 1.

The full study reports these points: The amount of clinical and demographic metadata varied by source and participant and was provided uncurated.

TCRbeta CDR3 regions were amplified from genomic DNA using the immunoSEQ Assay, a bias-controlled multiplex PCR. The source study handled its data this way. Within the assay, amplification of reference gene primers was used to estimate how many nucleated cells each sample contained. To quantify the absolute abundance of each unique TCRbeta CDR3 rearrangement, sequence reads were collapsed and filtered. For each sample, productive Simpson clonality was calculated as the square root of Simpson's diversity index over productive rearrangements. This immuneACCESS table, as held by TCRdb, lists in-frame sequences with V and J called but not all clones. Of the missing ones, under half trace to an unresolved V gene in checked studies; the others have no known cause. V, J and clone size reflect that table, while D and trimming were determined from the DNA. For this sample there are some 320,000 clones; around 85% appear just once. Under 2% of the sample is held by the ten biggest clonotypes.

The sequence came from a woman aged 30 to 39 who had been exposed to COVID-19. The V gene is TRBV4-2 and the J gene is TRBJ2-5, and 10 bases in between align with TRBD2. The material sequenced was PBMCs or T cells enriched from blood (not recorded which). The CDR3 protein: CASSSPSGGIQETQYF. At the DNA level, the sequence is TGTGCCAGCAGCTCCCCTAGCGGGGGCATTCAAGAGACCCAGTACTTC.